The sequence of this T cell receptor beta chain was determined in a study of PD-1 blockade in classical Hodgkin lymphoma. Germline V CDR1 and CDR2: MNHNS, SASEGT. Deletions cut 2 bases from V and 3 bases from J, with 8 bases between. This CDR3 comprises 15 residues. Here immunoSEQ multiplex PCR was the method, and the copy in TCRdb shows in-frame clones only, minus some. The data contain under 95,000 clones, more than 85% of them singletons. Every patient experienced relapse after autologous stem cell transplantation, and brentuximab vedotin exposure varied. The source material was peripheral blood mononuclear cells (PBMCs), sampled at baseline. This chain connects TRBV6-1 to TRBJ2-6; a possible D gene is TRBD1 (5 bases). The clonotype originates from a human donor with classical Hodgkin lymphoma. The CDR3 DNA is TGTGCCAGCAGTGAACAGGGCGGTGGGGCCAACGTCCTGACTTTC. Amino acid sequence: CASSEQGGGANVLTF.